Presented here are 9 T cell receptor beta chains from one specimen sequenced in a study of blood T cell repertoires in COVID-19. Profiled with immunoSEQ multiplex PCR; TCRdb holds only in-frame clones, not every one. The table has about 260,000 clones, about nine tenths seen once. Sequencing was done on a sample of peripheral blood. The receptors originated from a woman aged 25 to 39 with COVID-19, enrolled during active disease.

J is TRBJ1-1 and V is TRBV11-2; D is ambiguous. CDR3 length: 13 residues. V lost 5 bases and J 5 bases, leaving 12 bases between the germline ends. CDR1 SGHAT and CDR2 FQNNGV come from the germline V gene. The CDR3 DNA reads as TGTGCCAGCAGCCCCCAACCGAGGACTGAAGCTTTCTTT. It translates to CASSPQPRTEAFF.

The count of this clone is one. The CDR3 reads CASSYKTDQYF. The CDR3 nucleotides are TGTGCCAGCAGTTACAAGACTGACCAGTACTTC. The chain employs TRBV6-1 and TRBJ2-5; D ambiguous. The CDR3 length is 11 residues. Germline assignment: CDR1 MNHNS and CDR2 SASEGT. V was pared by 5 bases and J by 10 bases, with 11 bases between.

The gene calls are TRBV19 and TRBJ2-7; D unclear. CDR1 and CDR2 from the germline V gene are LNHDA and SQIVND (reference sequence). This CDR3 spans 14 amino acids. Trimming stripped 1 base from V and 1 base from J, with 8 bases between. The CDR3 region has the DNA TGTGCCAGTAGTATAGGTCCAGTTTCCTACGAGCAGTACTTC. Amino acids: CASSIGPVSYEQYF.

The chain carries TRBV19 and TRBJ1-1; unclear D gene. The germline gives CDR1 LNHDA, CDR2 SQIVND (reference sequence). V gave up 5 bases and J gave up 1 base, with 11 bases separating them. This CDR3 is built from 14 residues. The CDR3 DNA follows: TGTGCCAGTAGTGATCTGGTGAGGAACACTGAAGCTTTCTTT. Protein product: CASSDLVRNTEAFF. Drawing the rest from reference TRBV19 and TRBJ1-1, the complete variable domain is DGGITQSPKYLFRKEGQNVTLSCEQNLNHDAMYWYRQDPGQGLRLIYYSQIVNDFQKGDIAEGYSVSREKKESFPLTVTSAQKNPTAFYLCASSDLVRNTEAFFGQGTRLTVV.

This clone was counted once. The chain recombines TRBV21-1 with TRBJ1-5. TRBV21-1 has pseudogene status. The CDR3 runs 17 residues. This CDR3 reads CASSLKAWPGVGQPQHF. The CDR3 DNA sequence: TGTGCCAGCAGCCTCAAAGCCTGGCCGGGGGTCGGACAGCCCCAGCATTTT.

The rearrangement links TRBV20-1 to TRBJ2-7; no reliable D call. The CDR3 extends over 13 amino acids. V was clipped by 3 bases and J by 0 bases, with 9 bases between them. Germline CDR1 and CDR2: DFQATT and SNEGSKA (reference sequence). The DNA of the CDR3 is TGCAGTGCTAGTACCGGGTCCTCCTACGAGCAGTACTTC. This sequence encodes CSASTGSSYEQYF.

The chain has TRBV19 and TRBJ1-5; the D is unclear. Germline CDR1 and CDR2: LNHDA and SQIVND (reference sequence). Trimming removed 5 bases from V and 4 bases from J, with 9 bases in between. The CDR3 contains 13 residues. The chain's CDR3 is CASSWAENQPQHF. The CDR3 coding sequence is TGTGCCAGTAGTTGGGCCGAGAATCAGCCCCAGCATTTT. The variable domain in full, with the rest retrieved from reference TRBV19 and TRBJ1-5, is DGGITQSPKYLFRKEGQNVTLSCEQNLNHDAMYWYRQDPGQGLRLIYYSQIVNDFQKGDIAEGYSVSREKKESFPLTVTSAQKNPTAFYLCASSWAENQPQHFGDGTRLSIL.

The chain carries TRBV7-9 and TRBJ2-5; D might be TRBD2 (6 bases). Trimming removed 5 bases from V and 5 bases from J, with 12 bases in between. The CDR3 contains 13 residues. Germline-derived CDR1 and CDR2 are SEHNR and FQNEAQ (reference sequence). CDR3: CASSPGVGETQYF. CDR3 DNA sequence: TGTGCCAGCAGCCCGGGGGTGGGGGAGACCCAGTACTTC. The entire variable domain, with the rest obtained from reference TRBV7-9 and TRBJ2-5, is as follows: DTGVSQNPRHKITKRGQNVTFRCDPISEHNRLYWYRQTLGQGPEFLTYFQNEAQLEKSRLLSDRFSAERPKGSFSTLEIQRTEQGDSAMYLCASSPGVGETQYFGPGTRLLVL.

This chain connects TRBV3-1 (or the pseudogene TRBV3-2) to TRBJ2-1, with D possibly matching TRBD1 (5 bases). CDR1 LGHDT and CDR2 YNNKEL come from the germline V gene (reference sequence). This CDR3 is built from 13 residues. Trimming left V 3 bases short and J 8 bases short, with 11 bases between. CDR3 residues: CASSQGPRDEQFF. Written as DNA, the CDR3 is TGTGCCAGCAGCCAGGGGCCGAGAGATGAGCAGTTCTTC.